The 2 T cell receptor beta chains given below trace back to one sample, sequenced in a study of shared clonotypes between healthy human individuals. Sequencing was performed with immunoSEQ multiplex PCR; in TCRdb, only in-frame clones are kept and a portion is missing. The sample lists a few million clones, 85% to 95% occurring once. The sequenced material came from naive CD4+ T cells from PBMCs. Subset defined: CD45RA+ positively selected. These TCRs come from a young man in good health. Some clones in this sample may be carry-over from other donors' samples.

The chain has TRBV10-1 and TRBJ1-6, with 7 bases identical to TRBD1. The germline V gene encodes CDR1 WNHNN and CDR2 SYGVQD (reference sequence). The CDR3 extends over 14 amino acids. The V and J ends lost 8 bases and 2 bases, in that order; junction bases with no gene match: 3. The CDR3 DNA reads as TGCGCCAGCGCCAGGGGGGCCTATAATTCACCCCTCCACTTT. Protein: CASARGAYNSPLHF.

The chain links TRBV25-1 to TRBJ2-7; D may match TRBD1 or TRBD2 (5 bases each). CDR3 length: 14 amino acids. The V end was cut by 3 bases, the J end by 7 bases, with 16 bases between. Germline assignment: CDR1 MGHDK and CDR2 SYGVNS. The CDR3 DNA reads as TGTGCCAGCAGTGATTTTGGGGAGCCAGGGGAGCAGTACTTC. It encodes CASSDFGEPGEQYF.